The 22 T cell receptor beta chains reported below all come from one sample, sequenced in a study of OX40 agonist ivuxolimab in advanced cancers. Sequencing used immunoSEQ multiplex PCR; TCRdb keeps in-frame clones, though not all of them. The sample has tens of thousands of clones, approximately 84% seen once. The sequencing here drew on CD4+ or CD8+ T cells sorted from blood, taken in a trial of the OX40 agonist ivuxolimab. The origin of the receptors is an adult with an advanced solid tumor such as melanoma, head and neck, liver or kidney cancer.

The chain carries TRBV5-1 and TRBJ2-2, with a possible D match to TRBD2 (6 bases). With 1 base removed from V and 1 base from J, the gap between germline ends came to 8 bases. CDR3 length: 15 residues. Germline V CDR1 and CDR2: SGHRS, YFSETQ. CDR3 in amino acids: CASSLTGGNTGELFF. CDR3 bases: TGCGCCAGCAGCTTGACCGGGGGGAACACCGGGGAGCTGTTTTTT.

This clone is categorized as medium-sized. The V and J genes are TRBV6-1 and TRBJ2-4, with 10 bases that match TRBD1. In germline, CDR1 is MNHNS, CDR2 SASEGT. The CDR3 has 13 amino acids. With 8 bases clipped from V and 6 bases from J, the junction kept 4 bases outside the gene matches. The CDR3: CASGRDRGNIQYF. Written as DNA, the CDR3 is TGTGCCAGCGGGAGGGACAGGGGAAACATTCAGTACTTC.

Regarding this clone: Relative to the germline gene, one junction end is altered; a read error may explain this. This rearrangement joins TRBV6-6 to TRBJ1-3; perhaps TRBD1 as D (5 bases). The germline CDR1 and CDR2 sequences are MNHNY and SVGAGI (reference sequence). This CDR3 has 15 amino acids. The CDR3 DNA reads TGTGCCAGCAGCCACCTAGGGGTGGCTGGAAGCACCATATATTTT. Translated, it gives CASSHLGVAGSTIYF.

V is TRBV4-2 and J is TRBJ2-5; D gene unclear. From germline, CDR1 is LGHNA and CDR2 YNFKEQ. The length of the CDR3 is 16 residues. The V end was cut by 0 bases, the J end by 4 bases, with 15 bases between. CDR3 in DNA: TGTGCCAGCAGCCAAGACCCCAGGACCTCCGGAGAGACCCAGTACTTC. This translates into CASSQDPRTSGETQYF.

The V gene is TRBV6-1, the J gene TRBJ1-1; D is undetermined. The CDR3 consists of 15 residues. Germline CDR1 MNHNS, CDR2 SASEGT. Trimming took off 2 bases at V and 3 bases at J, with 13 bases between the two ends. CDR3 protein: CASSELPGRDTEAFF. The CDR3 coding sequence is TGTGCCAGCAGTGAATTGCCGGGTAGAGACACTGAAGCTTTCTTT.

This chain links TRBV7-2 with TRBJ2-2, with TRBD2 matching 11 bases. CDR3 size: 14 residues. Germline CDR1 is SGHTA and CDR2 is FQGNSA. After removal of 5 bases from V and 7 bases from J, the junction contained 3 bases not matched to a gene. This chain's CDR3 is CASSLLAGGGELFF. Here the CDR3 DNA reads TGTGCCAGCAGCCTGCTAGCGGGGGGCGGGGAGCTGTTTTTT.

The chain is built from TRBV7-8 and TRBJ1-4; a possible D gene is TRBD1 (6 bases). The CDR3 is made up of 15 amino acids. Trimming took 5 bases from V and 8 from J, leaving 18 bases between them. Germline-derived CDR1 and CDR2 are SGHVS and FQNEAQ. The chain's CDR3 is CASSLDGGGREKLFF. The CDR3 nucleotides are TGTGCCAGCAGCCTAGACGGGGGCGGGAGGGAAAAACTGTTTTTT.

This chain links TRBV4-3 with TRBJ2-7; D is undetermined. V shed 1 base and J shed 1 base, with 8 bases lying between them. CDR3 length equals 14 residues. Germline V lookup: CDR1 LGHNA, CDR2 YSLEER. CDR3 in amino acids: CASSQGPVSYEQYF. The CDR3 nucleotides read TGCGCCAGCAGCCAAGGCCCAGTGTCCTACGAGCAGTACTTC.

The chain combines TRBV10-2 with TRBJ2-7, with TRBD2 matching over 13 bases. The CDR3 spans 16 residues. CDR1 is WSHSY and CDR2 is SAAADI in the germline V gene. With V trimmed by 4 bases and J by 2 bases, 5 bases remained unmatched. DNA for the CDR3: TGCGCCAGCAGTGCGGCAGGACTAGCGGGGGCCTACGAGCAGTACTTC. It yields the protein CASSAAGLAGAYEQYF.

V gene TRBV5-1 combines with J gene TRBJ1-3; D ambiguous. V gave up 0 bases and J gave up 0 bases, with 7 bases separating them. The CDR3 extends over 15 amino acids. The germline CDR1 and CDR2 sequences are SGHRS and YFSETQ. Here the CDR3 reads CASSLDSFSGNTIYF. DNA for the CDR3: TGCGCCAGCAGCTTGGACAGTTTCTCTGGAAACACCATATATTTT.

The chain employs TRBV11-1 and TRBJ2-5; 7 bases are shared with TRBD1. With 6 bases clipped from V and 0 bases from J, the junction kept 13 bases outside the gene matches. Per germline, CDR1 SGHAT and CDR2 FQDESV (reference sequence). CDR3 length: 17 residues. CDR3 loop: CASSFTGVVVHQETQYF. CDR3 nucleotides: TGTGCCAGCAGTTTTACAGGGGTTGTGGTCCACCAAGAGACCCAGTACTTC. Looking up the rest from reference TRBV11-1 and TRBJ2-5 gives the full variable domain: EAEVAQSPRYKITEKSQAVAFWCDPISGHATLYWYRQILGQGPELLVQFQDESVVDDSQLPKDRFSAERLKGVDSTLKIQPAELGDSAMYLCASSFTGVVVHQETQYFGPGTRLLVL.

The genes are TRBV5-4 and TRBJ2-1; D uncertain. The CDR3 covers 15 residues. Trimming removed 0 bases at V and 1 base at J, with 8 bases between. CDR1 and CDR2 from the germline V gene are SGHNT and YYREEE (reference sequence). This CDR3 is CASSLETKSYNEQFF. CDR3 sequence (DNA): TGTGCCAGCAGCTTGGAAACTAAGTCCTACAATGAGCAGTTCTTC.

The chain links TRBV5-4 to TRBJ1-2; tentative D call: TRBD1 (5 bases). CDR1 and CDR2 from the germline V gene are SGHNT and YYREEE (reference sequence). The CDR3 spans 15 residues. V gave up 4 bases and J gave up 4 bases, with 17 bases separating them. In nucleotides, the CDR3 is TGTGCCAGCAGCCGAGGAGGGGTCGAGCGCTATGGCTACACCTTC. Encoded protein: CASSRGGVERYGYTF.

V gene TRBV11-3 combines with J gene TRBJ2-7; TRBD1 might be the D (6 bases). This CDR3 contains 13 residues. Between the trimmed V and J ends, which lost 3 bases and 5 bases, there was a span of 11 bases. Germline-derived CDR1 and CDR2 are SGHNT and YENEEA. CDR3: CASSFGQRNEQYF. Here the CDR3 DNA reads TGTGCCAGCAGCTTCGGACAGAGGAACGAGCAGTACTTC.

The chain joins TRBV5-1 to TRBJ2-1, with no clear D. The germline V and J ends were trimmed by 2 bases and 0 bases, with 18 bases remaining between them. The CDR3 is 18 amino acids. Germline assignment: CDR1 SGHRS and CDR2 YFSETQ. The CDR3 loop reads CASSFSASGLSSYNEQFF. The CDR3 coding sequence is TGCGCCAGCAGCTTCTCTGCGTCCGGATTGAGCTCCTACAATGAGCAGTTCTTC. Variable domain in full (rest from reference TRBV5-1 and TRBJ2-1): KAGVTQTPRYLIKTRGQQVTLSCSPISGHRSVSWYQQTPGQGLQFLFEYFSETQRNKGNFPGRFSGRQFSNSRSEMNVSTLELGDSALYLCASSFSASGLSSYNEQFFGPGTRLTVL.

The chain joins TRBV7-3 to TRBJ2-3, with TRBD1 as a possible D gene (6 bases). This CDR3 has 15 residues. The V gene's germline CDR1 is SGHTA and CDR2 FQGTGA. The V gene lost 2 bases and the J gene lost 6 bases, with 15 bases spanning the gap. For the CDR3, the DNA is TGTGCCAGCAGCTTAGAAGGACAGAATGGGGATACGCAGTATTTT. As protein: CASSLEGQNGDTQYF.

The rearrangement joins TRBV7-6 to TRBJ2-6; a weak D match, TRBD1 (6 bases). Germline V lookup: CDR1 SGHVS, CDR2 FNYEAQ. Trimming took off 7 bases at V and 0 bases at J, with 19 bases between the two ends. The CDR3 covers 18 residues. CDR3 region: CASTFTIAGASGANVLTF. The CDR3 DNA sequence: TGTGCCAGCACGTTTACGATAGCAGGGGCCTCTGGGGCCAACGTCCTGACTTTC.

The chain combines TRBV5-4 with TRBJ2-5, with 10 bases matching TRBD2. The CDR3 is 16 residues long. Unmatched junction bases numbered 6, after V lost 4 bases and J lost 0 bases. Germline-derived CDR1 and CDR2 are SGHNT and YYREEE (reference sequence). The CDR3 region is CASSGGSGGYQETQYF. The CDR3 DNA is TGTGCCAGCAGCGGCGGTAGCGGGGGGTACCAAGAGACCCAGTACTTC.

This chain uses TRBV11-2 with TRBJ2-7, with D perhaps matching TRBD1 or TRBD2 (7 bases each). V gave up 4 bases and J gave up 0 bases, with 13 bases separating them. The V gene's germline CDR1 is SGHAT and CDR2 FQNNGV. This CDR3 spans 15 amino acids. The chain's CDR3 is CASSSRGDSSYEQYF. The DNA for the CDR3 is TGTGCCAGCAGCTCCCGGGGGGACAGCTCCTACGAGCAGTACTTC.

This clone appeared a few times. The chain carries TRBV4-2 and TRBJ1-2; D remains ambiguous. The CDR3 runs to 16 residues. V was clipped by 0 bases and J by 2 bases, with 13 bases between them. The germline CDR1 and CDR2 sequences are LGHNA and YNFKEQ. CDR3 amino acids: CASSQEEGIANYGYTF. The CDR3 bases are TGTGCCAGCAGCCAAGAGGAAGGGATAGCCAACTATGGCTACACCTTC.

The chain recombines TRBV4-1 with TRBJ1-5; maybe TRBD1 (5 bases). Per germline, CDR1 MGHRA and CDR2 YSYEKL. Trimming took off 0 bases at V and 2 bases at J, with 17 bases between the two ends. The CDR3 sequence is 18 residues long. In DNA form, the CDR3 reads TGCGCCAGCAGCCAAGAAAGCAACAGGCCCCTGGGCAATCAGCCCCAGCATTTT. This sequence encodes CASSQESNRPLGNQPQHF.

The rearrangement joins TRBV4-2 to TRBJ2-5; D ambiguous. The CDR3 is made up of 13 amino acids. Between the trimmed V and J ends, which lost 1 base and 5 bases, there was a span of 8 bases. Germline V CDR1 and CDR2: LGHNA, YNFKEQ. The CDR3 nucleotides read TGTGCCAGCAGCCAAGTGCCCGGGGAGACCCAGTACTTC. Translating gives CASSQVPGETQYF.